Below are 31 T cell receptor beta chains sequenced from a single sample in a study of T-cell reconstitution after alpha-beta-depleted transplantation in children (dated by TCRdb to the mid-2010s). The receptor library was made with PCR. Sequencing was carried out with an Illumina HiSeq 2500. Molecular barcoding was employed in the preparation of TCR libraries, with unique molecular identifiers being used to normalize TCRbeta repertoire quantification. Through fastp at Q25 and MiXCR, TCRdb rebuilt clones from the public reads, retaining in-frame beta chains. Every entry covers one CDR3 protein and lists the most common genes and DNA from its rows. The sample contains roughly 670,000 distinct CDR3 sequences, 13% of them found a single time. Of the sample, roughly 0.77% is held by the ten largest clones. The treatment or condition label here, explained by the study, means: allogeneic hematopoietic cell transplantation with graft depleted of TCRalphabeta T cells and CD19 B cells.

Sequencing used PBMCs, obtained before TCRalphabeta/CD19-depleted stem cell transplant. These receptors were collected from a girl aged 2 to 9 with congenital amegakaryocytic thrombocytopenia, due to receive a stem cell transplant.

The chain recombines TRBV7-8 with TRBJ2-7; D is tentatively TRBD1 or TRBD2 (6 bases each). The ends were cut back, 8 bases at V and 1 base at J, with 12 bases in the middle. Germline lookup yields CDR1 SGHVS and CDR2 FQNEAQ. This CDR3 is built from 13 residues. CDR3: CASGKGGSYEQYF. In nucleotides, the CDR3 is TGTGCCAGCGGGAAGGGGGGTTCCTACGAGCAGTACTTC.

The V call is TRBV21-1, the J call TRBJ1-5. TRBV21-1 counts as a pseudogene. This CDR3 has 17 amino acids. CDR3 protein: CASSKGCGKYSNQPQHF. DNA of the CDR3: TGTGCCAGCAGCAAGGGATGCGGGAAGTATAGCAATCAGCCCCAGCATTTT.

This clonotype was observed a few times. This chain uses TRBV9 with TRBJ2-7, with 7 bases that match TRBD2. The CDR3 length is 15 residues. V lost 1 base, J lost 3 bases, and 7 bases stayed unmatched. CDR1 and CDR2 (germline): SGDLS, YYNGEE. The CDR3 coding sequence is TGTGCCAGCAGCGTATCTGGGACTAATGGCTACGAGCAGTACTTC. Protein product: CASSVSGTNGYEQYF.

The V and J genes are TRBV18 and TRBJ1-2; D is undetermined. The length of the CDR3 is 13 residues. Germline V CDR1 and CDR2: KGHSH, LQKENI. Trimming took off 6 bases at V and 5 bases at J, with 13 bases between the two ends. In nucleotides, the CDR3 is TGTGCCAGCTCGGCGGACTGGGAATATGGCTACACCTTC. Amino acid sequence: CASSADWEYGYTF.

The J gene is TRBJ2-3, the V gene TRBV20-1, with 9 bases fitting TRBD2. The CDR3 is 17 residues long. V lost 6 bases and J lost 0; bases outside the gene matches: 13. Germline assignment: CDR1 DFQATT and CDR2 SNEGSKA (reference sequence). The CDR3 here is CSALRASGTTSTDTQYF. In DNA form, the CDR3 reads TGCAGTGCCCTAAGAGCTAGCGGGACGACTAGCACAGATACGCAGTATTTT.

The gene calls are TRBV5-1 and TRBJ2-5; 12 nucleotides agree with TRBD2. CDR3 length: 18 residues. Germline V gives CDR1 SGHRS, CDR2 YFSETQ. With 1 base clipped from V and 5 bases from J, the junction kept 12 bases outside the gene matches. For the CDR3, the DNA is TGCGCCAGCAGCTTGTGGACTAGCGGGAATGGAGGTGCGGAGACCCAGTACTTC. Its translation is CASSLWTSGNGGAETQYF.

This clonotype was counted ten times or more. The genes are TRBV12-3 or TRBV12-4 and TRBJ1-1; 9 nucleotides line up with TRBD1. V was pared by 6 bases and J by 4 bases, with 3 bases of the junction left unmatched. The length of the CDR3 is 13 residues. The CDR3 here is CASRGQGFTEAFF. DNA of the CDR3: TGTGCCAGCAGGGGACAGGGTTTCACTGAAGCTTTCTTT.

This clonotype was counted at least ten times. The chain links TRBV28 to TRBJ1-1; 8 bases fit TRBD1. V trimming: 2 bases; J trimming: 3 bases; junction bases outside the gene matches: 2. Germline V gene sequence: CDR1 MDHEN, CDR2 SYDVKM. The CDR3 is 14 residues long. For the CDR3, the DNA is TGTGCCAGCAGTTTACAGGGGGCCCACACTGAAGCTTTCTTT. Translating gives CASSLQGAHTEAFF.

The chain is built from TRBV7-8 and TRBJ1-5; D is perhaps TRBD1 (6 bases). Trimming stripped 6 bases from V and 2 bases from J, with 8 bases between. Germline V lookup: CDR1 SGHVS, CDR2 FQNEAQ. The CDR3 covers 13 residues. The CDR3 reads CASSNRGNQPQHF. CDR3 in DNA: TGTGCCAGCAGTAACAGGGGCAATCAGCCCCAGCATTTT. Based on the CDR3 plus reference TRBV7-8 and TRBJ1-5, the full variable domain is GAGVSQSPRYKVAKRGQDVALRCDPISGHVSLFWYQQALGQGPEFLTYFQNEAQLDKSGLPSDRFFAERPEGSVSTLKIQRTQQEDSAVYLCASSNRGNQPQHFGDGTRLSIL.

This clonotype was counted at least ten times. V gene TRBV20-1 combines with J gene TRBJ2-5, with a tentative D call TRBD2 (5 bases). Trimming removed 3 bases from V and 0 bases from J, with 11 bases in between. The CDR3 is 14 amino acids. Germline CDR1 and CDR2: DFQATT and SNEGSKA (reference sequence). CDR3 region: CSARDLAYQETQYF. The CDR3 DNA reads TGCAGTGCTAGGGATTTAGCGTACCAAGAGACCCAGTACTTC.

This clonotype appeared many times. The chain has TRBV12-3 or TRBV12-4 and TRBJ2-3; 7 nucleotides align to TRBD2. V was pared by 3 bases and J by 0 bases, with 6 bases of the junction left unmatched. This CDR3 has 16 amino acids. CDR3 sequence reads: CASSFFIAGSTDTQYF. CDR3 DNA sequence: TGTGCCAGCAGTTTTTTTATAGCGGGTAGCACAGATACGCAGTATTTT.

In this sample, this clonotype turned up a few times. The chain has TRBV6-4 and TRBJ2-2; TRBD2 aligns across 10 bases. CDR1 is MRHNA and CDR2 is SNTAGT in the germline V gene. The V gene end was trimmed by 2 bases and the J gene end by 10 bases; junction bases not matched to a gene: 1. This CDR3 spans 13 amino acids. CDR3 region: CASSDLAGEELFF. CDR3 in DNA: TGTGCCAGCAGTGACCTAGCGGGAGAGGAGCTGTTTTTT.

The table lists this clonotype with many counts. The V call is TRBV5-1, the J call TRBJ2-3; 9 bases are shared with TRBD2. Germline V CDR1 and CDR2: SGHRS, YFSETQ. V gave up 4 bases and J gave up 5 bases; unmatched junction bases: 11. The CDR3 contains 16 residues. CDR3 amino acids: CASSVRLAEQVDTQYF. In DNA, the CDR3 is TGCGCCAGCAGCGTCAGACTAGCGGAACAGGTAGATACGCAGTATTTT.

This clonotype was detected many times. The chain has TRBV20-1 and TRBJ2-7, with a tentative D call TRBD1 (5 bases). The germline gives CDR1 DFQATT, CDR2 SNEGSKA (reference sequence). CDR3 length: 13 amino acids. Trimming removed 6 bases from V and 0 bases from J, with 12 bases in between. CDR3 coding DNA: TGCAGTGCCCGATGGGGCAGCTCCTACGAGCAGTACTTC. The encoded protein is CSARWGSSYEQYF.

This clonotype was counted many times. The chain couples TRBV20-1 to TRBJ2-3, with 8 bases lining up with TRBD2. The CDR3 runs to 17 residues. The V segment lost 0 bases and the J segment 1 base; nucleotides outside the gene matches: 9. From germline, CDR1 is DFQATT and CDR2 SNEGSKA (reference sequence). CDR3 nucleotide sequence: TGCAGTGCTAGAGATTGGTTCACTAGCGGACGCACAGATACGCAGTATTTT. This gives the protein CSARDWFTSGRTDTQYF.

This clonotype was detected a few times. The CDR3 DNA reads as TGTGCCAGCAGTTCCTACAGAGGGGTCAGCAATCAGCCCCAGCATTTT. This encodes CASSSYRGVSNQPQHF. V is TRBV27 and J is TRBJ1-5; the D gene is possibly TRBD1 (5 bases). The germline V gene encodes CDR1 MNHEY and CDR2 SMNVEV (reference sequence). The CDR3 has 16 residues. Trimming left V 4 bases short and J 1 base short, with 14 bases between.

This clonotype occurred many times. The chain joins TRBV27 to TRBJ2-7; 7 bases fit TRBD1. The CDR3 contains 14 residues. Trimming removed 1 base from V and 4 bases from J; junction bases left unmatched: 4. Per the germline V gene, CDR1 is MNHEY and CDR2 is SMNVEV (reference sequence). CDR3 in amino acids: CASSLLGDRYEQYF. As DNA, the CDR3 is TGTGCCAGCAGTTTATTGGGGGACAGATACGAGCAGTACTTC.

For the CDR3, the DNA is TGTGCCACCCGTAAGGACCTAAGTATCTACGAGCAGTACTTC. The encoded protein is CATRKDLSIYEQYF. V and J are TRBV15 and TRBJ2-7; D is ambiguous. From germline, CDR1 is LNHNV and CDR2 YYDKDF (reference sequence). Trimming took 8 bases from V and 3 from J, leaving 17 bases between them. The CDR3 has 14 residues.

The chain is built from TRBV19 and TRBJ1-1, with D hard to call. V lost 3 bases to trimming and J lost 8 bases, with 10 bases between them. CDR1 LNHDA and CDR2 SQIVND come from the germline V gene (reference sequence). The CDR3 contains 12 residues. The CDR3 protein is CASSMLGSEAFF. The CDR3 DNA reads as TGTGCCAGTAGTATGCTGGGATCCGAAGCTTTCTTT. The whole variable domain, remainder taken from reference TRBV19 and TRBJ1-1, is DGGITQSPKYLFRKEGQNVTLSCEQNLNHDAMYWYRQDPGQGLRLIYYSQIVNDFQKGDIAEGYSVSREKKESFPLTVTSAQKNPTAFYLCASSMLGSEAFFGQGTRLTVV.

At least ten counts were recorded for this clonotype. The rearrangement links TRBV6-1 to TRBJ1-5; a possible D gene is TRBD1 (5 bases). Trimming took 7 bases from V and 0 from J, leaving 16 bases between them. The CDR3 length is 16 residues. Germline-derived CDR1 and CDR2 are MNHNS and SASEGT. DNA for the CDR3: TGTGCCAGCACTGGGGCAGGGTCCCGTAGCAATCAGCCCCAGCATTTT. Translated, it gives CASTGAGSRSNQPQHF.

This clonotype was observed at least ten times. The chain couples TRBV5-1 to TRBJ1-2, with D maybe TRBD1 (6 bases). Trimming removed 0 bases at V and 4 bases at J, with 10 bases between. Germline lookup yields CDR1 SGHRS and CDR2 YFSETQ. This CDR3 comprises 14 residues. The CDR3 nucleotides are TGCGCCAGCAGCTTGGAGGGGGGCGCCTATGGCTACACCTTC. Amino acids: CASSLEGGAYGYTF.

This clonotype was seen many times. The CDR3 region has the DNA TGTGCCAGCAGCACGATAGCGGGAGGGCCGGGCAATGAGCAGTTCTTC. It translates to CASSTIAGGPGNEQFF. V usage is TRBV9 and J usage is TRBJ2-1; 11 positions agree with TRBD2. Per germline, CDR1 SGDLS and CDR2 YYNGEE. Losses at the gene ends were 4 bases for V and 6 bases for J; bases not matched to a gene: 9. The CDR3 covers 16 residues. Using reference TRBV9 and TRBJ2-1 for the parts outside the CDR3, the full variable domain is DSGVTQTPKHLITATGQRVTLRCSPRSGDLSVYWYQQSLDQGLQFLIQYYNGEERAKGNILERFSAQQFPDLHSELNLSSLELGDSALYFCASSTIAGGPGNEQFFGPGTRLTVL.

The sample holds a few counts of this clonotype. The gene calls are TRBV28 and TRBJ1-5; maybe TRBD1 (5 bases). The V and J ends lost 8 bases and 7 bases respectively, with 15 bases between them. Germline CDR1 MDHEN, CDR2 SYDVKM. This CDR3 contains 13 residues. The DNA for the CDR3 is TGTGCCAGCCGAACCACAGGAAGACAGCCCCAGCATTTT. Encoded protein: CASRTTGRQPQHF.

CDR3 protein: CASSLASGRGETQYF. CDR3 DNA: TGTGCCAGCAGCTTGGCTAGCGGGAGGGGAGAGACCCAGTACTTC. This chain joins TRBV5-6 and TRBJ2-5; 12 nucleotides agree with TRBD2. From germline, CDR1 is SGHDT and CDR2 YYEEEE. The CDR3 covers 15 residues. Trimming took 0 bases from V and 4 from J; bases not matched to a gene: 1.

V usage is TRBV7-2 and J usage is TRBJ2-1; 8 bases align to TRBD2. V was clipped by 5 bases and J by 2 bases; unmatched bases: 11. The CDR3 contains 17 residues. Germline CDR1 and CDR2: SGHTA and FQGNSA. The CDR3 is CASSPGGAGATYNEQFF. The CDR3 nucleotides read TGTGCCAGCAGCCCCGGGGGGGCGGGAGCAACCTACAATGAGCAGTTCTTC.

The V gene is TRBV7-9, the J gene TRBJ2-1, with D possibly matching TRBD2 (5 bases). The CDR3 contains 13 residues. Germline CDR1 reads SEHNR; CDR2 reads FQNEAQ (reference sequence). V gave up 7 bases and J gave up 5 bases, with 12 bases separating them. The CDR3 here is CASMEVINNEQFF. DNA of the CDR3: TGTGCCAGCATGGAGGTCATCAACAATGAGCAGTTCTTC.

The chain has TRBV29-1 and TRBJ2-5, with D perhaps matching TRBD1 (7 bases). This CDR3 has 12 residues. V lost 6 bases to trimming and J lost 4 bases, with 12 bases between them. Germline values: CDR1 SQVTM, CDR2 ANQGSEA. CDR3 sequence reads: CSVVQGGETQYF. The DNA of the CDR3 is TGCAGCGTAGTGCAGGGGGGAGAGACCCAGTACTTC. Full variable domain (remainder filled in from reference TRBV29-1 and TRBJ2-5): SAVISQKPSRDICQRGTSLTIQCQVDSQVTMMFWYRQQPGQSLTLIATANQGSEATYESGFVIDKFPISRPNLTFSTLTVSNMSPEDSSIYLCSVVQGGETQYFGPGTRLLVL.

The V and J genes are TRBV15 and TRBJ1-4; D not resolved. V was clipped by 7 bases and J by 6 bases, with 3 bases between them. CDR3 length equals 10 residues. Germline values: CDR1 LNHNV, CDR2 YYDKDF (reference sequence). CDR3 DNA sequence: TGTGCCACCACCTATGAAAAACTGTTTTTT. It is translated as CATTYEKLFF.

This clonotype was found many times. CDR3 residues: CASSAGLNTGELFF. The CDR3 bases are TGCGCCAGCAGCGCAGGATTGAACACCGGGGAGCTGTTTTTT. The V call is TRBV5-1, the J call TRBJ2-2, with D unclear. The V and J ends lost 4 bases and 1 base respectively, with 8 bases between them. Germline V CDR1 and CDR2: SGHRS, YFSETQ. The CDR3 length is 14 residues.

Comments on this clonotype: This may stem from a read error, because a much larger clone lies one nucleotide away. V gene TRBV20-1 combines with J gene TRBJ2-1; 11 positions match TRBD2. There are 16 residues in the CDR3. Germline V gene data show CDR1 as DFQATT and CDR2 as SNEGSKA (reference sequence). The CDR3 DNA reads TGCAGTGCTCCACAAAATAGCGGGAGGGAAACCAATGAGCGGTTCTTC. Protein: CSAPQNSGRETNERFF.

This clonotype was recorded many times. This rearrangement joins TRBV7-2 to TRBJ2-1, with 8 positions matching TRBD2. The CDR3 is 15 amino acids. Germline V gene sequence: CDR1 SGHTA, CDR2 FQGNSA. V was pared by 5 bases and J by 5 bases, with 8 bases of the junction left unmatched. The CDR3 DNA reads TGTGCCAGCAGCCCCGGACTAGCTGAGGACAATGAGCAGTTCTTC. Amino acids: CASSPGLAEDNEQFF.